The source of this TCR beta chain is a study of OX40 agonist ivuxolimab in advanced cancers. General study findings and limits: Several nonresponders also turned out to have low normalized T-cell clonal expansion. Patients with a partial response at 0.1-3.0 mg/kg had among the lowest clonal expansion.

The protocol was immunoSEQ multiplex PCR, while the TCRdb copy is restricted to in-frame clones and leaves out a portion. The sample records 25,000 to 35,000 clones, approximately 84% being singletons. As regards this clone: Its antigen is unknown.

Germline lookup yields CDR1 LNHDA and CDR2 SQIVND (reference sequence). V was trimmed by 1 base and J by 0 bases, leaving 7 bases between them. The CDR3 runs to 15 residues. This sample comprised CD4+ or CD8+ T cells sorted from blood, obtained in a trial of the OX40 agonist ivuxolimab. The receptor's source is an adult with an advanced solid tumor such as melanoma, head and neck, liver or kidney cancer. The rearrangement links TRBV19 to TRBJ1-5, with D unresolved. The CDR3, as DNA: TGTGCCAGTAGTATAGGGTGGAATAGCAATCAGCCCCAGCATTTT. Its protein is CASSIGWNSNQPQHF.